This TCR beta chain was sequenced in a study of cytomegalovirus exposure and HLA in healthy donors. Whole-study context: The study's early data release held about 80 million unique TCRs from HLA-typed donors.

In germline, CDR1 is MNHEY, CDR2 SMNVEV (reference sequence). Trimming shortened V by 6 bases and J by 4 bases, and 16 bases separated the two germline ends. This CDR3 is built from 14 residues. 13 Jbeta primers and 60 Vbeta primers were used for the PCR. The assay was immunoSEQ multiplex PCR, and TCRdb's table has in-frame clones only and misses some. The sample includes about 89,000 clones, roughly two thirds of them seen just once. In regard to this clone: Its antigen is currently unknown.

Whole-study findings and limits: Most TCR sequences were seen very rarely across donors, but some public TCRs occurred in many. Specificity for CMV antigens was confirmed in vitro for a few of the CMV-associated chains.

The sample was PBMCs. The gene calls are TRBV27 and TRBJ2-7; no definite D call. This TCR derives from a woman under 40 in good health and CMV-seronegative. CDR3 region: CASRPLEALYEQYF. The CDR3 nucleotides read TGTGCCAGCAGGCCCCTGGAAGCGCTTTACGAGCAGTACTTC.